This T cell receptor (beta chain) was profiled in a study of shared clonotypes between healthy human individuals. The assay was immunoSEQ multiplex PCR, and TCRdb's table has in-frame clones only and misses some. The sample has 2 million to 2.5 million clones; 85% to 95% are singletons. Looked up from germline, CDR1 is SQVTM and CDR2 is ANQGSEA. Trimming cost V 7 bases and J 1 base, with 11 bases left between them. The CDR3 runs 14 residues. The sequence came from a man aged 18 to 30 in good health. Some clones in this sample may be carry-over from other donors' samples. The sequencing input was naive CD4+ T cells from PBMCs. The subset was: CD45RA+ positively selected. The chain joins TRBV29-1 to TRBJ2-6; D possibly uses TRBD1 or TRBD2 (6 bases each). The CDR3 region has the DNA TGCAGCGCCCAAGGGGGGTCTGGGGCCAACGTCCTGACTTTC. Its protein product is CSAQGGSGANVLTF.